This entry features one TCR beta chain sequence. Random hexamers served to reverse transcribe roughly 0.5 to 1 ug RNA. The authors amplified TCR beta CDR3 across 54 Vbeta and 13 Jbeta using immunoSEQ multiplex PCR. TCRdb fed the immunoSEQ multiplex PCR reads into MiXCR, producing one record per CDR3 protein. The sample lists roughly 200,000 distinct CDR3 sequences; 90% to 97% were seen once. The data were taken from a study of CD8 T cells in Susac syndrome. The study sequenced TCR beta in blood CD8+ and CD4+ T cells. The receptor's source is a human donor with multiple sclerosis. Sequencing was done on a sample of CD4+ T cells from PBMCs.

The CDR3 spells CASSQEDIASTDTQYF. The CDR3 DNA follows: TGTGCCAGCAGCCAAGAGGACATAGCTAGCACAGATACGCAGTATTTT. This chain connects TRBV3-1 to TRBJ2-3; D perhaps matches TRBD1 (5 bases). CDR3 length: 16 residues. Germline CDR1 is LGHDT and CDR2 is YNNKEL (reference sequence). V was cut by 0 bases and J by 0 bases, with 10 bases left in between.